The 3 T cell receptor beta chains below were found in one sample sequenced in a study of graft-versus-host responses after intestinal transplantation. The method was immunoSEQ multiplex PCR; TCRdb's version includes in-frame clones alone and lacks a portion of them. The sample contains approximately 10,000 clones, approximately 94% of which appear only once. The starting material was PBMCs, obtained 8 days after intestinal transplant. These receptors came from a human patient who received an intestinal transplant, so some T cells may come from the graft donor.

This chain uses TRBV28 with TRBJ2-3; TRBD2 might be the D (7 bases). The CDR3 extends over 15 amino acids. Trimming removed 5 bases at V and 5 bases at J, with 17 bases between. Germline loops: CDR1 MDHEN, CDR2 SYDVKM. The CDR3 loop is CASSRWGGQGDTQYF. CDR3 DNA: TGTGCCAGCAGTAGGTGGGGGGGGCAGGGAGATACGCAGTATTTT.

This chain connects TRBV2 to TRBJ2-2; 7 nucleotides agree with TRBD2. Germline V gives CDR1 SNHLY, CDR2 FYNNEI. The length of the CDR3 is 14 residues. Losses at the gene ends were 8 bases for V and 3 bases for J; bases not matched to a gene: 6. CDR3 residues: CASLTSVYTGELFF. CDR3 nucleotide sequence: TGTGCCAGCCTCACTAGCGTCTACACCGGGGAGCTGTTTTTT.

This sequence joins TRBV13 and TRBJ2-7; possibly TRBD1 for D (5 bases). From germline, CDR1 is PRHDT and CDR2 FYEKMQ (reference sequence). The CDR3 runs 15 residues. V lost 0 bases, J lost 1 base, and 10 bases lay in between. The CDR3 loop reads CASSLGGVASYEQYF. CDR3 sequence (DNA): TGTGCCAGCAGCTTAGGAGGGGTCGCGTCCTACGAGCAGTACTTC.